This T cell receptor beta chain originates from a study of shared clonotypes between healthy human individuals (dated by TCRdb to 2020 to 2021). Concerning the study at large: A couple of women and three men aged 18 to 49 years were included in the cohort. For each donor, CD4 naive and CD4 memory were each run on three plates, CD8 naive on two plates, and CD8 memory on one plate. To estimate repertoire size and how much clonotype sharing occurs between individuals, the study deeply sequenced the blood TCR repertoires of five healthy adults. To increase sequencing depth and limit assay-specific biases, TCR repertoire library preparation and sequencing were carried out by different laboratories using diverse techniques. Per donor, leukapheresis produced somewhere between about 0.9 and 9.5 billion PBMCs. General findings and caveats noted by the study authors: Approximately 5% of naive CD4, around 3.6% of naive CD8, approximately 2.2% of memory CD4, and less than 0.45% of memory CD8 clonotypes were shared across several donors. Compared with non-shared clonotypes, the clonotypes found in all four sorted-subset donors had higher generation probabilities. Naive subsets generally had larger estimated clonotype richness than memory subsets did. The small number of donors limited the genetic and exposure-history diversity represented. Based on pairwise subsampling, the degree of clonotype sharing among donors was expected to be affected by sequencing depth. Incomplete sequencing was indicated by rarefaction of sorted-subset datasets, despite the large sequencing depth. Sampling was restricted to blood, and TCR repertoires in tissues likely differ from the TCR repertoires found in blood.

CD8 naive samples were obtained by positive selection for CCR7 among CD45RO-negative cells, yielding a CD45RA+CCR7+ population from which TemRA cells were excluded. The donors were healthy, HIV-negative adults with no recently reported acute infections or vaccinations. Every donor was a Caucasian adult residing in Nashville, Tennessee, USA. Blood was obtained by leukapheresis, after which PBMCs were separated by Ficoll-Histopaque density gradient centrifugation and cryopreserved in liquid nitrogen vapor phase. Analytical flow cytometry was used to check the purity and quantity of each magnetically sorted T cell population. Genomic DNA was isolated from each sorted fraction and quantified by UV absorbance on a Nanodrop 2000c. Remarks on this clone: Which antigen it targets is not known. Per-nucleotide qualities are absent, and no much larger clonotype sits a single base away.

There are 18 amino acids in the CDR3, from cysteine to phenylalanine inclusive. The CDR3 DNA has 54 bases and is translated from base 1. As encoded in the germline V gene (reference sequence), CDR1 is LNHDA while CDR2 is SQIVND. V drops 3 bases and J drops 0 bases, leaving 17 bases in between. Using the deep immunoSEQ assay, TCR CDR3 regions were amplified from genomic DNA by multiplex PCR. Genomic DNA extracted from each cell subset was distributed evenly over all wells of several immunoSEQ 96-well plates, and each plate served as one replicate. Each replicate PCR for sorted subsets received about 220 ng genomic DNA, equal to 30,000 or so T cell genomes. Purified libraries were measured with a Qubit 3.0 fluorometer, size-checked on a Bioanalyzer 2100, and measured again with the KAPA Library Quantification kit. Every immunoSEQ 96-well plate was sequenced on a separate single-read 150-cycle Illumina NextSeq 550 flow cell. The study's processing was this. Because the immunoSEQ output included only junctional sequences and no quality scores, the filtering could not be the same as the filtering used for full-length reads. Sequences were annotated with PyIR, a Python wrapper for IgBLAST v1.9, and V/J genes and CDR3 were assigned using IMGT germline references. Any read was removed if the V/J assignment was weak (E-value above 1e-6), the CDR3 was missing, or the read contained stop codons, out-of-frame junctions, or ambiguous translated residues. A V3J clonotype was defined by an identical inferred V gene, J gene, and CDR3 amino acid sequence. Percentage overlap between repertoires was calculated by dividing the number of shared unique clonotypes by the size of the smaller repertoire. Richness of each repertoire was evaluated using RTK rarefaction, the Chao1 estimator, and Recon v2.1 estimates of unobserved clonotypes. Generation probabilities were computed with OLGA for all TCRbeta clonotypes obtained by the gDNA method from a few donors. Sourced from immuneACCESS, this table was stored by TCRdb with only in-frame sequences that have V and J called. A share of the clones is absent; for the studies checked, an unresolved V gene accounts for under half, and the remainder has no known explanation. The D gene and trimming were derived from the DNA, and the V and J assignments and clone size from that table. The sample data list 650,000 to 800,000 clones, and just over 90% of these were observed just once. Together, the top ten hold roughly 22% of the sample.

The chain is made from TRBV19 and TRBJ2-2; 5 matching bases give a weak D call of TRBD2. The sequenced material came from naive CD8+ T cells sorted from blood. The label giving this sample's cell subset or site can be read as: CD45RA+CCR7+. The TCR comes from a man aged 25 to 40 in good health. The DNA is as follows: TGTGCCAGTAGTATTAGGCTAGCTTTACTTGCGAACACCGGGGAGCTGTTTTTT. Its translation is CASSIRLALLANTGELFF.